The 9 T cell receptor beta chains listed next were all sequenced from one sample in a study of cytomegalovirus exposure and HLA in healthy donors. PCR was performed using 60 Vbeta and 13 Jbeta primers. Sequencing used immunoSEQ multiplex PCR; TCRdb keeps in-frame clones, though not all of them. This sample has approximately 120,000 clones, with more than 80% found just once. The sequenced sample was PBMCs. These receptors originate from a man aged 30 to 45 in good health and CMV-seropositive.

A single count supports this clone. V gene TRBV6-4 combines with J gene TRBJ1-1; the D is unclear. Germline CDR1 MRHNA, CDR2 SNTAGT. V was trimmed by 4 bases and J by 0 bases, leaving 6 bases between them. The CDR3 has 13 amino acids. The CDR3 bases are TGTGCCAGCAGTGTTTCTATGAACACTGAAGCTTTCTTT. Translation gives CASSVSMNTEAFF.

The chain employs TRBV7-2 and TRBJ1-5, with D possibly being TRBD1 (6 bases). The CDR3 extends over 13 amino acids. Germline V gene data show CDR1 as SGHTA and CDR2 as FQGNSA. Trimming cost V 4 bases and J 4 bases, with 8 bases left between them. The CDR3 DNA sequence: TGTGCCAGCAGCTCACAGGGAAATCAGCCCCAGCATTTT. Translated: CASSSQGNQPQHF.

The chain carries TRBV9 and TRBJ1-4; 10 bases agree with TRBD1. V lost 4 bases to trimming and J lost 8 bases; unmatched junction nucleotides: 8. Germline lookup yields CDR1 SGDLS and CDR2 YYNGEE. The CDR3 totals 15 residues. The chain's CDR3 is CASSPRTGGLEKLFF. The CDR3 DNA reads TGTGCCAGCAGCCCACGGACAGGGGGTCTCGAAAAACTGTTTTTT.

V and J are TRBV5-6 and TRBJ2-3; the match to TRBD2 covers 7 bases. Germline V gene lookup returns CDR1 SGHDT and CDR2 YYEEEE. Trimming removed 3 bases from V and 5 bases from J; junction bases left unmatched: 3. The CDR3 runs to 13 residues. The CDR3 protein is CASSSGLVDTQYF. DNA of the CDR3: TGTGCCAGCAGCTCCGGACTAGTAGATACGCAGTATTTT. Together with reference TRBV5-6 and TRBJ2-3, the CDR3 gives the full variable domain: DAGVTQSPTHLIKTRGQQVTLRCSPKSGHDTVSWYQQALGQGPQFIFQYYEEEERQRGNFPDRFSGHQFPNYSSELNVNALLLGDSALYLCASSSGLVDTQYFGPGTRLTVL.

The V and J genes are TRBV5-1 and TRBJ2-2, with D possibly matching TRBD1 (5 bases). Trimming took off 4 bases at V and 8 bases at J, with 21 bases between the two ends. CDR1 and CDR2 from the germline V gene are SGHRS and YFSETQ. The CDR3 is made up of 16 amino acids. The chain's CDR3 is CASSSIQEILEGELFF. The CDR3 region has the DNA TGCGCCAGCAGCAGCATACAGGAAATTCTTGAGGGGGAGCTGTTTTTT.

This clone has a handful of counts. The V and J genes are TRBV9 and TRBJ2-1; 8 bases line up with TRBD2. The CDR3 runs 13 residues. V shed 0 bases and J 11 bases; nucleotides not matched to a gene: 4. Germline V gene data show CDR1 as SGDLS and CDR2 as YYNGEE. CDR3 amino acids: CASSVDGGGQQFF. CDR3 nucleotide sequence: TGTGCCAGCAGCGTAGACGGCGGGGGGCAGCAGTTCTTC.

CDR3 sequence (DNA): TGTGCCAGCAGCCCGGCGGGCGTCAATGAGCAGTTCTTC. Translation: CASSPAGVNEQFF. The chain is built from TRBV7-2 and TRBJ2-1; possibly TRBD2 for D (5 bases). The CDR3 has 13 amino acids. Trimming stripped 5 bases from V and 6 bases from J, with 11 bases between. Germline values: CDR1 SGHTA, CDR2 FQGNSA.

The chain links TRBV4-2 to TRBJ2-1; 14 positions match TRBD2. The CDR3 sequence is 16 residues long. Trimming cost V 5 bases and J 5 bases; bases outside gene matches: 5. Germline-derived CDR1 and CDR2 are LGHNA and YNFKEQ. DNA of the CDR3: TGTGCCAGCAGCGCCGGGACTAGCGGGGGCCACAATGAGCAGTTCTTC. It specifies CASSAGTSGGHNEQFF.

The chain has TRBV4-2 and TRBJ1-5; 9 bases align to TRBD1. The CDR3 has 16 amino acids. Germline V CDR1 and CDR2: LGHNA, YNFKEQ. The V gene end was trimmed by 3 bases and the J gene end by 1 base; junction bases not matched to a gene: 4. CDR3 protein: CASSHGTGMSNQPQHF. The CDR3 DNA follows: TGTGCCAGCAGCCACGGGACAGGGATGAGCAATCAGCCCCAGCATTTT.